This T cell receptor (beta chain) was sequenced during a study of Graves' ophthalmopathy and Graves' hyperthyroidism. Physicians reached a diagnosis by relying on clinical symptoms, serum thyroxine, TRAb, thyroid ultrasound and orbital computed tomography. Study findings and constraints: The authors also found most expanded thyroid clonotypes above 0.001 frequency in blood. Ophthalmopathy progression predictions by the model showed about 75% specificity and about 68% sensitivity.

Relative to its sample, this clonotype is medium-sized. What it binds is not known. The germline CDR1 and CDR2 sequences are MGHDK and SYGVNS. CDR3 length equals 15 residues. V shed 6 bases and J 5 bases; nucleotides not matched to a gene: 9. Scientists amplified the TCR beta CDR3 regions from RNA transcripts. The workflow started with a first-round RT-PCR run with HTBI primers and then moved on to a second-round multiplex PCR. From the multiplex PCR reads, TCRdb called clonotypes with MiXCR, one entry per CDR3 protein. The sample contains tens of thousands of distinct CDR3 sequences, 40% to 65% of which appear only once.

V is TRBV25-1 and J is TRBJ2-2, with 7 bases lining up with TRBD2. The sequence was collected from an adult man with Graves' ophthalmopathy. Sequencing input: peripheral blood. CDR3 protein: CASRDARLATGELFF. CDR3 coding DNA: TGTGCCAGCAGGGACGCGCGACTAGCTACCGGGGAGCTGTTTTTT. The full variable domain, with the rest looked up from reference TRBV25-1 and TRBJ2-2, is EADIYQTPRYLVIGTGKKITLECSQTMGHDKMYWYQQDPGMELHLIHYSYGVNSTEKGDLSSESTVSRIRTEHFPLTLESARPSHTSQYLCASRDARLATGELFFGEGSRLTVL.